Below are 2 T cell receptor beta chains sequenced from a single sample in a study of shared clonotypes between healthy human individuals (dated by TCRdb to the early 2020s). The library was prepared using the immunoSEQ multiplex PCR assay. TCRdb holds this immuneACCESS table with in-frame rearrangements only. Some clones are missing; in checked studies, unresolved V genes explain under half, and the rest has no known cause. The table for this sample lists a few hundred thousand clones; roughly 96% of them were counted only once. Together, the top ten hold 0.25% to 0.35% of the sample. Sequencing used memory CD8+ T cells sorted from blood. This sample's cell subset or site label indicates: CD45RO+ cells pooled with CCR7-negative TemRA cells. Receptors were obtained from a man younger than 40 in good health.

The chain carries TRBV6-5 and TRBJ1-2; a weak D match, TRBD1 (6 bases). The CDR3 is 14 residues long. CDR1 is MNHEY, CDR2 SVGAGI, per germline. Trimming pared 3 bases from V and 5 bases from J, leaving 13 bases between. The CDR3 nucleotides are TGTGCCAGCAGTTATGGGGGCAGAAGATATGGCTACACCTTC. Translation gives CASSYGGRRYGYTF.

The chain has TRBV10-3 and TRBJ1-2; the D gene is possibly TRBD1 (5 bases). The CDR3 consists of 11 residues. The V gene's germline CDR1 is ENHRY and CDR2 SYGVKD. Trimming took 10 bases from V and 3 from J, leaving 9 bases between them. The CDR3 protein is CATGTDYGYTF. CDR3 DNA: TGTGCCACGGGGACCGACTATGGCTACACCTTC.